What follows are 9 T cell receptor beta chains derived from one specimen sequenced in a study of OX40 agonist ivuxolimab in advanced cancers. This table comes from immunoSEQ multiplex PCR, and its TCRdb copy is limited to in-frame clones, with some not included. This table holds more than 45,000 clones, 70% to 85% found once. The input for sequencing was CD4+ or CD8+ T cells sorted from blood, taken in a trial of the OX40 agonist ivuxolimab. These receptors were taken from an adult with an advanced solid tumor such as melanoma, head and neck, liver or kidney cancer.

The chain combines TRBV7-6 with TRBJ2-3; D is tentatively TRBD1 or TRBD2 (5 bases each). Germline values: CDR1 SGHVS, CDR2 FNYEAQ. The ends were cut back, 3 bases at V and 6 bases at J, with 13 bases in the middle. The CDR3 loop spans 14 amino acids. The CDR3 sequence: CASSFSQGGDTQYF. CDR3 nucleotide sequence: TGTGCCAGCAGCTTCAGCCAGGGCGGGGATACGCAGTATTTT.

This sequence joins TRBV18 and TRBJ2-3; tentative D call: TRBD2 (6 bases). The CDR3 has 15 residues. Germline loops: CDR1 KGHSH, CDR2 LQKENI. Trimming removed 1 base from V and 2 bases from J, with 10 bases in between. CDR3 DNA sequence: TGTGCCAGCTCACCACGCAGCGGGCTCACAGATACGCAGTATTTT. This translates into CASSPRSGLTDTQYF.

The chain employs TRBV29-1 and TRBJ2-5; 12 bases align to TRBD2. CDR1 and CDR2 (germline): SQVTM, ANQGSEA. Trimming removed 6 bases from V and 7 bases from J; junction bases left unmatched: 6. This CDR3 spans 13 amino acids. This chain's CDR3 is CSVASGGGRTQYF. CDR3 sequence (DNA): TGCAGCGTCGCTAGCGGGGGGGGCCGGACCCAGTACTTC.

This rearrangement joins TRBV7-9 to TRBJ1-3, with D hard to call. Germline CDR1 is SEHNR and CDR2 is FQNEAQ (reference sequence). The CDR3 is 15 residues long. The V end lost 6 bases, the J end lost 0 bases, and 12 bases lay between the germline ends. CDR3 amino acids: CASRGQTASGNTIYF. The CDR3 DNA follows: TGTGCCAGCAGGGGCCAGACCGCCTCTGGAAACACCATATATTTT.

The rearrangement uses TRBV6-1 and TRBJ1-1; D may be TRBD1 (6 bases). V dropped 3 bases and J dropped 1 base, with 12 bases sitting between them. Germline V CDR1 and CDR2: MNHNS, SASEGT. The CDR3 runs to 15 residues. CDR3 bases: TGTGCCAGCAGTGAGTGGGGGGCGGGGAACACTGAAGCTTTCTTT. Translating gives CASSEWGAGNTEAFF.

The chain couples TRBV4-3 to TRBJ2-2; perhaps TRBD1 as D (6 bases). V was trimmed by 4 bases and J by 2 bases, leaving 14 bases between them. CDR1 is LGHNA and CDR2 is YSLEER in the germline V gene. The CDR3 extends over 16 amino acids. CDR3 sequence reads: CASSPGHGSNTGELFF. The CDR3 nucleotides are TGCGCCAGCAGCCCGGGACACGGCTCTAACACCGGGGAGCTGTTTTTT.

CDR3 nucleotide sequence: TGTGCCAGCAGGTTACTAGCGGGAGCGTTCAATGAGCAGTTCTTC. Residues: CASRLLAGAFNEQFF. The chain uses TRBV28 and TRBJ2-1; TRBD2 matches 11 bases. J lost 6 bases, V lost 6 bases, and 7 bases had no gene match. CDR1 MDHEN and CDR2 SYDVKM come from the germline V gene. This CDR3 comprises 15 residues.

This sequence joins TRBV30 and TRBJ2-3, with D unclear. Germline CDR1 reads GTSNPN; CDR2 reads SVGIG (reference sequence). With 5 bases removed from V and 6 bases from J, the gap between germline ends came to 18 bases. The CDR3 sequence is 14 residues long. The CDR3 DNA reads TGTGCCTGGGGAGCAATCGGCTCGCGGGATACGCAGTATTTT. The encoded protein is CAWGAIGSRDTQYF.

The chain recombines TRBV11-2 with TRBJ2-2; D is possibly TRBD1 (6 bases). Trimming left V 6 bases short and J 3 bases short, with 11 bases between. The CDR3 has 14 amino acids. Germline CDR1 is SGHAT and CDR2 is FQNNGV. In nucleotides, the CDR3 is TGTGCCAGCAGGGGGGCGAAGGACACCGGGGAGCTGTTTTTT. Translation gives CASRGAKDTGELFF.